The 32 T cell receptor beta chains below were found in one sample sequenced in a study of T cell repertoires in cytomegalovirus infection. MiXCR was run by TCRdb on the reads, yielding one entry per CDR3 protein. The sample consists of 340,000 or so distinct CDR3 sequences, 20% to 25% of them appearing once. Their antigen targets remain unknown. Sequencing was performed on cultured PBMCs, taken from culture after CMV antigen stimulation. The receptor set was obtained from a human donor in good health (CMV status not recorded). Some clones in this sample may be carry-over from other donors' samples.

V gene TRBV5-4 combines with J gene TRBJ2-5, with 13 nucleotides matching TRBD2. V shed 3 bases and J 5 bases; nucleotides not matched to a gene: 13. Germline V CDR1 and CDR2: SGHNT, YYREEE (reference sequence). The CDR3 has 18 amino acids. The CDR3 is CASSSGTSGIGHGETQYF. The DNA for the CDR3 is TGTGCCAGCAGCTCGGGGACTAGCGGGATTGGGCACGGGGAGACCCAGTACTTC.

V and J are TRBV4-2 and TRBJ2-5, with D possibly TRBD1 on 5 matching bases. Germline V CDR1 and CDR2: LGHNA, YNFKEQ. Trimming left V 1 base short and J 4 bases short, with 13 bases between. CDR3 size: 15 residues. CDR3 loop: CASSQGRRGGETQYF. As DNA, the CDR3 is TGTGCCAGCAGCCAAGGACGAAGGGGCGGAGAGACCCAGTACTTC.

The DNA of the CDR3 is TGCGCCAGCAGCTTGGCTTTGACTAGCGGGAGCCGGGAGACCCAGTACTTC. Its protein product is CASSLALTSGSRETQYF. The chain has TRBV5-1 and TRBJ2-5, with TRBD2 matching 12 bases. J was trimmed by 5 bases and V by 0 bases; bases with no gene match: 8. Germline CDR1 is SGHRS and CDR2 is YFSETQ. This CDR3 region has 17 residues.

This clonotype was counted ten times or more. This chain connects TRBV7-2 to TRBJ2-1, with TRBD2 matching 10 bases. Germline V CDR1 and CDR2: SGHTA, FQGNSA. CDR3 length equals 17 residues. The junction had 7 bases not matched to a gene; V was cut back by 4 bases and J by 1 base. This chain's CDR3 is CASSSLAGVISYNEQFF. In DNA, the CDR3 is TGTGCCAGCAGCTCCCTAGCGGGAGTTATATCCTACAATGAGCAGTTCTTC.

The CDR3 sequence is CASSIVATNTGELFF. DNA for the CDR3: TGTGCCAGTAGTATTGTGGCGACGAACACCGGGGAGCTGTTTTTT. The chain has TRBV19 and TRBJ2-2, with D unresolved. The CDR3 loop spans 15 amino acids. Germline assignment: CDR1 LNHDA and CDR2 SQIVND (reference sequence). V dropped 3 bases and J dropped 0 bases, with 8 bases sitting between them.

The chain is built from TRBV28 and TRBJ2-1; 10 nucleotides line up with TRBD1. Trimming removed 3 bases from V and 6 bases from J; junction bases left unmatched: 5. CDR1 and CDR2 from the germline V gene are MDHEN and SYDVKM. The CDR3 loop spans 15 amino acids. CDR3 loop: CASSLGQGLINEQFF. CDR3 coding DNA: TGTGCCAGCAGTTTGGGACAGGGGCTTATCAATGAGCAGTTCTTC.

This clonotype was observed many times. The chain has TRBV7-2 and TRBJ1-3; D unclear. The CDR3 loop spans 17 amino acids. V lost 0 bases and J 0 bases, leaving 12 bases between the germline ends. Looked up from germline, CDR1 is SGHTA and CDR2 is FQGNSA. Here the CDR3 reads CASSLASGGTSGNTIYF. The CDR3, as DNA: TGTGCCAGCAGCTTAGCCTCTGGCGGAACCTCTGGAAACACCATATATTTT. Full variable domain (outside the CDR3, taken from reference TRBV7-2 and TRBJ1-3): GAGVSQSPSNKVTEKGKDVELRCDPISGHTALYWYRQSLGQGLEFLIYFQGNSAPDKSGLPSDRFSAERTGGSVSTLTIQRTQQEDSAVYLCASSLASGGTSGNTIYFGEGSWLTVV.

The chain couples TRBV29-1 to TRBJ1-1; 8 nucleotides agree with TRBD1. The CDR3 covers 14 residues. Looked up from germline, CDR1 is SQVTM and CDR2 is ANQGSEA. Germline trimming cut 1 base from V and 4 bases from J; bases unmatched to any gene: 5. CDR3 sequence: CSVEATGASTEAFF. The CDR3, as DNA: TGCAGCGTTGAAGCGACAGGGGCAAGCACTGAAGCTTTCTTT.

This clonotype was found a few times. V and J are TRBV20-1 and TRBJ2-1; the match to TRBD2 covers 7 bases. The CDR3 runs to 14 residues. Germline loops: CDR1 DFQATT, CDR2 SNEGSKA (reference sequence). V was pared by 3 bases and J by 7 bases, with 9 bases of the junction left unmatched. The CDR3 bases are TGCAGTGCTAGTGGGCGCGGGAGTAGGAATGAGCAGTTCTTC. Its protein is CSASGRGSRNEQFF.

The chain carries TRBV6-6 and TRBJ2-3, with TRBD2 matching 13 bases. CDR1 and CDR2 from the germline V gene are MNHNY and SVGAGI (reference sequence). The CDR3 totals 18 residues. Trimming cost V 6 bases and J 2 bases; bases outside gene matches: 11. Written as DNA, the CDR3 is TGTGCCAGCAGGGGAACTAGCGGGAGGGCCGGGGTCACAGATACGCAGTATTTT. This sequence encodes CASRGTSGRAGVTDTQYF.

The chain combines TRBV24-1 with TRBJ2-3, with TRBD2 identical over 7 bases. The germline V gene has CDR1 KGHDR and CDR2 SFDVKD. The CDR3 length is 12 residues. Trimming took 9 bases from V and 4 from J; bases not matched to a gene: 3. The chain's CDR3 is CATGLAADTQYF. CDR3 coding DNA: TGTGCCACCGGCCTAGCGGCAGATACGCAGTATTTT.

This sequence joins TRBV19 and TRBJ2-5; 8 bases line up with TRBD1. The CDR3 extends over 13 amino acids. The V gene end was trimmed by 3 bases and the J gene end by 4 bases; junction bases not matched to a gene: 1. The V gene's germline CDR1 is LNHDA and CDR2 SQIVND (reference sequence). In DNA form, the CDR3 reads TGTGCCAGTAGTATTCAGGGGGCAGAGACCCAGTACTTC. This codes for CASSIQGAETQYF.

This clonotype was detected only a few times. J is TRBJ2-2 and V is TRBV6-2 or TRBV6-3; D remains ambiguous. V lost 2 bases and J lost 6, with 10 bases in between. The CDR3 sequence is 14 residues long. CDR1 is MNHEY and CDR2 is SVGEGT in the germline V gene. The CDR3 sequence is CASSYDRGSGELFF. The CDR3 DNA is TGTGCCAGCAGTTACGACCGCGGTTCCGGGGAGCTGTTTTTT.

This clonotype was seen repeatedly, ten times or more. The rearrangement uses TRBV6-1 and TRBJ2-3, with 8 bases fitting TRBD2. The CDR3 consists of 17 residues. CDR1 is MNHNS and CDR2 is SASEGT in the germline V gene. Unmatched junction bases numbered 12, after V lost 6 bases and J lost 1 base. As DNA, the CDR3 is TGTGCCAGCAGAGACACCTCCGGGACTAGTCGCACAGATACGCAGTATTTT. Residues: CASRDTSGTSRTDTQYF.

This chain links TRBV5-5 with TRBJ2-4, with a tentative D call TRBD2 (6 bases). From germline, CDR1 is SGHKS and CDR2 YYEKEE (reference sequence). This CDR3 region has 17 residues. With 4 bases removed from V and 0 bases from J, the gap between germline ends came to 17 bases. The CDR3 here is CASSPRAGLLAKNIQYF. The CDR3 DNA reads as TGTGCCAGCAGCCCGCGGGCGGGACTCCTAGCCAAAAACATTCAGTACTTC.

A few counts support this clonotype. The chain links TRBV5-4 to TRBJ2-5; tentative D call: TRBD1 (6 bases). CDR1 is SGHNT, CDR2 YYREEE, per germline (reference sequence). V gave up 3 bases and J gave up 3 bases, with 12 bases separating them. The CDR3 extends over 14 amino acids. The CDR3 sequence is CASSSDSRKETQYF. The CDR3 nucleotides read TGTGCCAGCAGCTCGGACAGCCGGAAAGAGACCCAGTACTTC.

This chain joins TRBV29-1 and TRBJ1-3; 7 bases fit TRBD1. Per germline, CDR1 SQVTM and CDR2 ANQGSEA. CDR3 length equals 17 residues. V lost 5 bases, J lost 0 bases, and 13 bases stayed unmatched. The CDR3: CSVLGDSPGSSGNTIYF. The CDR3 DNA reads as TGCAGCGTTTTGGGGGACAGCCCAGGGAGCTCTGGAAACACCATATATTTT.

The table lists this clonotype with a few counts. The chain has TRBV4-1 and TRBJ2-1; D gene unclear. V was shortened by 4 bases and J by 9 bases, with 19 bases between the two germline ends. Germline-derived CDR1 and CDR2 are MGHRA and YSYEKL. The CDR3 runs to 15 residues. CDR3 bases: TGCGCCAGCAGCCCCACCCCCGGGTCGTTAGGTGAGCAGTTCTTC. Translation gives CASSPTPGSLGEQFF.

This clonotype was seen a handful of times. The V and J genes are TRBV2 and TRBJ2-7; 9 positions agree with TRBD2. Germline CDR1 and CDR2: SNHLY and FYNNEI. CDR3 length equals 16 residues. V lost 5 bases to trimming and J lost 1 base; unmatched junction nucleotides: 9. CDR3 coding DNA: TGTGCCAGCAGTCTAGCGGGGCGAGCTGTGTCCTACGAGCAGTACTTC. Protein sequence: CASSLAGRAVSYEQYF.

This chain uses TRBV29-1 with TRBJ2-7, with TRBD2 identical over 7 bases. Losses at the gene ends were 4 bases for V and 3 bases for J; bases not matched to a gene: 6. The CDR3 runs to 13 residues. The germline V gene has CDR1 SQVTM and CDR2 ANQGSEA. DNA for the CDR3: TGCAGCGTTGTTGGAGGGACTAACTACGAGCAGTACTTC. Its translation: CSVVGGTNYEQYF.

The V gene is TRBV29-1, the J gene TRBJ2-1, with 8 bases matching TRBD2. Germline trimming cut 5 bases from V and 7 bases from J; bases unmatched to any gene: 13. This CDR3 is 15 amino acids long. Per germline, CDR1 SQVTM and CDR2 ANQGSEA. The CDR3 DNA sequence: TGCAGCGTTATAAGGGGGACGGGAGGGGTGAATGAGCAGTTCTTC. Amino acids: CSVIRGTGGVNEQFF.

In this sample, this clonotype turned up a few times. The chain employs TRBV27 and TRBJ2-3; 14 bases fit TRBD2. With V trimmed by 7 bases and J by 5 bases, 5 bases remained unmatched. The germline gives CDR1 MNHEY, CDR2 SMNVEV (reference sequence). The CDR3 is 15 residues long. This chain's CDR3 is CASKSGLAGVDTQYF. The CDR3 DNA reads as TGTGCCAGCAAATCGGGACTAGCGGGAGTAGATACGCAGTATTTT.

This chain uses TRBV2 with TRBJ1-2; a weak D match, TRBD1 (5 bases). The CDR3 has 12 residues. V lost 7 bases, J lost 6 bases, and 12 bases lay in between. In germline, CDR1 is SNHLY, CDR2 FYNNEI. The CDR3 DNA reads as TGTGCCAGCACCCTGGAGGGGCATGGCTACACCTTC. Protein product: CASTLEGHGYTF.

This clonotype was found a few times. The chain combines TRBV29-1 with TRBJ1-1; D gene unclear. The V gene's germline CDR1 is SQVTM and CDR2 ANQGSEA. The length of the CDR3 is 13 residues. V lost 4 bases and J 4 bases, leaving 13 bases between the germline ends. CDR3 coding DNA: TGCAGCGTTGTTAACACATGGGGCACTGAAGCTTTCTTT. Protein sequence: CSVVNTWGTEAFF.

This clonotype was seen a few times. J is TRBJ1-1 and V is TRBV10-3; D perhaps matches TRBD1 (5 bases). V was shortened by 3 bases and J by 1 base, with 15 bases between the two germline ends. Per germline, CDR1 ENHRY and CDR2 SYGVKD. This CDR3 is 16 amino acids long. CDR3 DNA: TGTGCCATCAGTGACTTACGGGTTGGGGGGAACACTGAAGCTTTCTTT. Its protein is CAISDLRVGGNTEAFF.

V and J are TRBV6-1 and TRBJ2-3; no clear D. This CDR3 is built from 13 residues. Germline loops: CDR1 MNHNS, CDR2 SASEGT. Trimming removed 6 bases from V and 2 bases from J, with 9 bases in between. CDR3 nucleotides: TGTGCCAGCAGAAGGGATCTCACAGATACGCAGTATTTT. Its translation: CASRRDLTDTQYF.

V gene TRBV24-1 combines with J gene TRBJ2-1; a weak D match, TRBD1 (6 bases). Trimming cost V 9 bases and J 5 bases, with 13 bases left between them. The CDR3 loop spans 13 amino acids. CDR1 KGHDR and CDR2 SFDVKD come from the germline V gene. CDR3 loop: CATARTENNEQFF. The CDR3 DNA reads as TGTGCCACCGCCCGGACAGAAAACAATGAGCAGTTCTTC.

The CDR3 spells CASSVSLGGSSYNEQFF. The CDR3 DNA reads as TGTGCCAGCAGTGTCAGCTTGGGCGGGAGCTCCTACAATGAGCAGTTCTTC. The J gene is TRBJ2-1, the V gene TRBV2, with 7 positions matching TRBD2. Per germline, CDR1 SNHLY and CDR2 FYNNEI. Losses at the gene ends were 4 bases for V and 0 bases for J; bases not matched to a gene: 9. This CDR3 is 17 amino acids long.

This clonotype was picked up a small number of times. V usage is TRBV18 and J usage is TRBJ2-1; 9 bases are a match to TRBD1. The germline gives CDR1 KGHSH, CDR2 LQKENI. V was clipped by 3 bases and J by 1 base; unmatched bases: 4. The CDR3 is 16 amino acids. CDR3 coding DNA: TGTGCCAGCTCACCCCAGGGACAGGGATCCTACAATGAGCAGTTCTTC. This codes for CASSPQGQGSYNEQFF.

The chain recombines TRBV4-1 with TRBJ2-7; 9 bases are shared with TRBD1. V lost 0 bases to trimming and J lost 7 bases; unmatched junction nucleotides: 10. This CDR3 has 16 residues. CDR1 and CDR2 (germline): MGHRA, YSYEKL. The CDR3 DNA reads TGCGCCAGCAGCCAAGATGCAGGGACAGGGTCCATGGAGCAGTACTTC. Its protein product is CASSQDAGTGSMEQYF.

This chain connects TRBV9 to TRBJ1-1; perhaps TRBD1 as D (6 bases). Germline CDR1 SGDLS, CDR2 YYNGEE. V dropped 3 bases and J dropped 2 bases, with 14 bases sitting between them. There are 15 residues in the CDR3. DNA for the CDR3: TGTGCCAGCAGCGACTTGGGACACCTTAACACTGAAGCTTTCTTT. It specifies CASSDLGHLNTEAFF.

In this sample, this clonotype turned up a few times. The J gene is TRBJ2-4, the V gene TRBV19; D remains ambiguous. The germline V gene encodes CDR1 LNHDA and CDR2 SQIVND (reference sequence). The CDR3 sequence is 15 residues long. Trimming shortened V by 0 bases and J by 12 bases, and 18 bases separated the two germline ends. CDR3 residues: CASSIEAGPTSDQYF. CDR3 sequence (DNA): TGTGCCAGTAGTATAGAGGCCGGCCCCACCTCGGATCAGTACTTC. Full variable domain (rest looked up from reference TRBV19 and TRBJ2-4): DGGITQSPKYLFRKEGQNVTLSCEQNLNHDAMYWYRQDPGQGLRLIYYSQIVNDFQKGDIAEGYSVSREKKESFPLTVTSAQKNPTAFYLCASSIEAGPTSDQYFGAGTRLSVL.